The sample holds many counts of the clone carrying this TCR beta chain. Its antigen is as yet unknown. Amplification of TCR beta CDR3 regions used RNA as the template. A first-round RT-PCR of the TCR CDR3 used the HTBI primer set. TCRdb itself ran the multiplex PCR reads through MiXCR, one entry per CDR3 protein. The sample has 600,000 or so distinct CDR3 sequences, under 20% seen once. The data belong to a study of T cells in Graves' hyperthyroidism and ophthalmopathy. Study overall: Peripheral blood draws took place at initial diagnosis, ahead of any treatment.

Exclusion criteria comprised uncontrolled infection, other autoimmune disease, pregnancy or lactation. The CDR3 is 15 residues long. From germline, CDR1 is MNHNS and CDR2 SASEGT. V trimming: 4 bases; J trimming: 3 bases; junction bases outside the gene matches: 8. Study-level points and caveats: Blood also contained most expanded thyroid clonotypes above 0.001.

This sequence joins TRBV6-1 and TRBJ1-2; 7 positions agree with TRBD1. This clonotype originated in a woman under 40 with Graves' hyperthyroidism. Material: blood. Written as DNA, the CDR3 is TGTGCCAGCAGTGTAAGGGGGCGGGTGGACTATGGCTACACCTTC. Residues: CASSVRGRVDYGYTF.